This T cell receptor (beta chain) was sequenced for a study of blood T cell repertoires in COVID-19. The overall study: Sample material is recorded as cDNA or gDNA derived from T cells, B-cell-depleted T cells, or PBMCs.

Looked up from germline, CDR1 is SGHDN and CDR2 is FVKESK. CDR3 length: 15 residues. V shed 4 bases and J 4 bases; nucleotides not matched to a gene: 7. The data were produced by immunoSEQ multiplex PCR, yet TCRdb's version contains in-frame clones alone and is incomplete. This table holds about 74,000 clones, approximately 78% found once. The sequence was collected from a human donor in a cohort sampled during active COVID-19. Sequencing used peripheral blood. The chain has TRBV14 and TRBJ2-5; 9 bases line up with TRBD1. CDR3 sequence (DNA): TGTGCCAGCAGCCTAAACAGGGGGCGGGGAGAGACCCAGTACTTC. Amino acid sequence: CASSLNRGRGETQYF.